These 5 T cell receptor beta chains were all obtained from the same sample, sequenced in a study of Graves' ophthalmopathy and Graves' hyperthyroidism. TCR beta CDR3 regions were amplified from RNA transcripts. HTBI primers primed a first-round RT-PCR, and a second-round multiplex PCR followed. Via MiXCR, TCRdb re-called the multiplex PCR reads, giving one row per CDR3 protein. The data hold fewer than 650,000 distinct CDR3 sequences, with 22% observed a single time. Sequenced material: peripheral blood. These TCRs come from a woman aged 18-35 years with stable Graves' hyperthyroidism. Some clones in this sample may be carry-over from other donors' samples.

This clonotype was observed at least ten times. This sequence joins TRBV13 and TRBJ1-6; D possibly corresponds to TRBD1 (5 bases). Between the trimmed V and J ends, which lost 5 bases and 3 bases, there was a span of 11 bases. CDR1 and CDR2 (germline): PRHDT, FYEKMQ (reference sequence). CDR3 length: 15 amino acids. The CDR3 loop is CASSPGLVYNSPLHF. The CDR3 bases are TGTGCCAGCAGCCCGGGACTCGTCTATAATTCACCCCTCCACTTT.

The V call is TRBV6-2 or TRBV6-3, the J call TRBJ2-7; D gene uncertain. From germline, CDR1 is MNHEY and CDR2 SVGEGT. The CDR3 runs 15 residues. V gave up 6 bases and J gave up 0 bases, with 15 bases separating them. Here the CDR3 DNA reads TGTGCCAGCAGGCCGGCCCAGGTGGACTCCTACGAGCAGTACTTC. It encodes CASRPAQVDSYEQYF.

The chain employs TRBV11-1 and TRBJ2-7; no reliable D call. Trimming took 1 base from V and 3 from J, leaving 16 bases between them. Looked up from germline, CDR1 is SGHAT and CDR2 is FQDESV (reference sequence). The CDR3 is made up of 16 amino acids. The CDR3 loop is CASSLGPSGPDYEQYF. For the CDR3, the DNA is TGTGCCAGCAGCTTAGGCCCCTCAGGACCGGACTACGAGCAGTACTTC. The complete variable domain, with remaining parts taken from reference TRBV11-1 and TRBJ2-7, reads EAEVAQSPRYKITEKSQAVAFWCDPISGHATLYWYRQILGQGPELLVQFQDESVVDDSQLPKDRFSAERLKGVDSTLKIQPAELGDSAMYLCASSLGPSGPDYEQYFGPGTRLTVT.

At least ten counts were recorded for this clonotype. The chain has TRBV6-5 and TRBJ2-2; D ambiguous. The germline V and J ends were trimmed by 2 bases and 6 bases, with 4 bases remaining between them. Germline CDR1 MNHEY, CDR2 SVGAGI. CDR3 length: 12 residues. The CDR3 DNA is TGTGCCAGCAGTTACGGTTCCGGGGAGCTGTTTTTT. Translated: CASSYGSGELFF.

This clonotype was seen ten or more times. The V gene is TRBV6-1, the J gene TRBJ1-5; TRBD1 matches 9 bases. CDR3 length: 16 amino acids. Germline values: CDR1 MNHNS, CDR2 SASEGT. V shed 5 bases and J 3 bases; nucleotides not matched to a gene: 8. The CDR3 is CASSPGTGFPNQPQHF. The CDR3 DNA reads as TGTGCCAGCAGTCCCGGGACAGGGTTCCCCAATCAGCCCCAGCATTTT.